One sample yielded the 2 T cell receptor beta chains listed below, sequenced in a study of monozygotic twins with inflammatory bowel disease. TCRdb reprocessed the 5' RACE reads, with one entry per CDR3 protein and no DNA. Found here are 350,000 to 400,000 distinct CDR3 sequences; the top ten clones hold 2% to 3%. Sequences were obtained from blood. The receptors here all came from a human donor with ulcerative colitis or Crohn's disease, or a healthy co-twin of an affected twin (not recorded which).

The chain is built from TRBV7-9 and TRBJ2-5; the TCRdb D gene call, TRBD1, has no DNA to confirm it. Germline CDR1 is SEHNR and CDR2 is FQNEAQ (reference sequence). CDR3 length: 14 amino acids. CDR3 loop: CASRPSDREETQYF.

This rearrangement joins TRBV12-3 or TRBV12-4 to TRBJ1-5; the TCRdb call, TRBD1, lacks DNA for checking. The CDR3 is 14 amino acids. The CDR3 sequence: CASSLRDGYQPQHF.